These 13 T cell receptor beta chains were sequenced from one sample in a study of T cell responses to AZD1222 COVID-19 vaccine. Generated by immunoSEQ multiplex PCR, the TCRdb table keeps only in-frame clones and is missing some. The top ten hold 4% to 5.5% of the sample, which has approximately 100,000 clones, about 90% seen once. Source: peripheral blood, taken on day 0 of AZD1222 vaccination. The receptors come from an adult in good health.

V usage is TRBV27 and J usage is TRBJ1-5; 7 positions agree with TRBD1. Germline-derived CDR1 and CDR2 are MNHEY and SMNVEV (reference sequence). There are 16 residues in the CDR3. With V trimmed by 1 base and J by 2 bases, 5 bases remained unmatched. DNA for the CDR3: TGTGCCAGCAGTTTATATTCAGGGACAGGCAATCAGCCCCAGCATTTT. Protein sequence: CASSLYSGTGNQPQHF.

This clone was counted a few times. The chain joins TRBV6-5 to TRBJ1-4; perhaps TRBD1 as D (6 bases). V was shortened by 4 bases and J by 8 bases, with 20 bases between the two germline ends. Germline V CDR1 and CDR2: MNHEY, SVGAGI. This CDR3 contains 16 residues. The CDR3 region has the DNA TGTGCCAGCAGTTCGGGTGGCAGGGGAGGGCGAGAAAAACTGTTTTTT. It yields the protein CASSSGGRGGREKLFF.

CDR3 coding DNA: TGTGCCTGGAGTTCCCTTGGGGGACGCACAGATACGCAGTATTTT. Amino acids: CAWSSLGGRTDTQYF. V usage is TRBV30 and J usage is TRBJ2-3; tentatively, D is TRBD1 or TRBD2 (5 bases each). Between the trimmed V and J ends, which lost 2 bases and 1 base, there was a span of 13 bases. CDR1 and CDR2 (germline): GTSNPN, SVGIG (reference sequence). The CDR3 is made up of 15 amino acids.

V usage is TRBV5-7 and J usage is TRBJ2-5; perhaps TRBD2 as D (5 bases). TRBV5-7 counts as an open reading frame of uncertain function. Trimming pared 1 base from V and 3 bases from J, leaving 19 bases between. The CDR3 extends over 17 amino acids. This CDR3 reads CASSLSRATPRKETQYF. As DNA, the CDR3 is TGTGCCAGCAGCTTGTCGCGGGCCACCCCGCGAAAAGAGACCCAGTACTTC.

The chain recombines TRBV24-1 with TRBJ2-2; 7 bases are shared with TRBD1. J lost 4 bases, V lost 4 bases, and 5 bases had no gene match. Germline-derived CDR1 and CDR2 are KGHDR and SFDVKD. This CDR3 region has 15 residues. The DNA for the CDR3 is TGTGCCACCAGTGACCCCAGACAGGGCACCGGGGAGCTGTTTTTT. It translates to CATSDPRQGTGELFF.

This chain connects TRBV10-3 to TRBJ2-7; TRBD2 aligns across 10 bases. The CDR3 has 16 amino acids. Germline V gives CDR1 ENHRY, CDR2 SYGVKD. Germline trimming cut 0 bases from V and 6 bases from J; bases unmatched to any gene: 8. The CDR3: CAISESGTSANGEQYF. Written as DNA, the CDR3 is TGTGCCATCAGTGAGTCTGGGACTAGCGCGAACGGCGAGCAGTACTTC.

The CDR3 sequence: CASSDTGAGNTIYF. The CDR3 coding sequence is TGTGCCAGCAGTGACACAGGGGCTGGAAACACCATATATTTT. The chain carries TRBV6-6 and TRBJ1-3, with 7 bases fitting TRBD1. Germline V lookup: CDR1 MNHNY, CDR2 SVGAGI (reference sequence). With V trimmed by 5 bases and J by 2 bases, 3 bases remained unmatched. This CDR3 comprises 14 residues.

The chain uses TRBV20-1 and TRBJ1-2; no clear D gene. Germline lookup yields CDR1 DFQATT and CDR2 SNEGSKA (reference sequence). V lost 6 bases and J 8 bases, leaving 13 bases between the germline ends. The CDR3 contains 11 residues. The CDR3 DNA reads as TGCAGTGCCGCCCAATTGGGGGGCTACACCTTC. As protein: CSAAQLGGYTF.

The chain uses TRBV5-8 and TRBJ1-2, with D hard to call. The CDR3 spans 14 residues. Germline V gene lookup returns CDR1 SGHTS and CDR2 YDEGEE. The germline V and J ends were trimmed by 5 bases and 2 bases, with 13 bases remaining between them. The CDR3 bases are TGTGCCAGCAGACCAGTCTGGGGAAACTATGGCTACACCTTC. This gives the protein CASRPVWGNYGYTF.

This clone was seen a few times. J is TRBJ1-5 and V is TRBV2; no firm D call. CDR1 SNHLY and CDR2 FYNNEI come from the germline V gene. Trimming removed 8 bases at V and 6 bases at J, with 17 bases between. This CDR3 region has 14 residues. The CDR3 nucleotides read TGTGCCAGCCACCTCATAGGGCCCGGTCAGCCCCAGCATTTT. Its translation is CASHLIGPGQPQHF.

The V and J genes are TRBV4-1 and TRBJ2-7; the D is unclear. Germline V CDR1 and CDR2: MGHRA, YSYEKL. Trimming took 6 bases from V and 3 from J, leaving 12 bases between them. The CDR3 is 13 residues long. The CDR3 loop reads CASSSDDHYEQYF. For the CDR3, the DNA is TGCGCCAGCAGTTCGGACGACCACTACGAGCAGTACTTC.

The rearrangement links TRBV12-3 or TRBV12-4 to TRBJ2-7; no clear D. V lost 3 bases and J 0 bases, leaving 3 bases between the germline ends. This CDR3 is built from 12 residues. Here the CDR3 reads CASSFGSYEQYF. The CDR3 bases are TGTGCCAGCAGTTTCGGCTCCTACGAGCAGTACTTC.

J is TRBJ1-1 and V is TRBV13, with 10 bases lining up with TRBD1. The CDR3 has 15 residues. The germline V gene encodes CDR1 PRHDT and CDR2 FYEKMQ (reference sequence). The junction had 10 bases not matched to a gene; V was cut back by 5 bases and J by 7 bases. CDR3 sequence (DNA): TGTGCCAGCAGCATCAGACAGGGGGCAGTAAGTGAAGCTTTCTTT. It is translated as CASSIRQGAVSEAFF.